This T cell receptor (beta chain) was sequenced during a study of tumor and adjacent non-tumor tissue in lung cancer. This CDR3 region has 12 residues. The V and J ends lost 0 bases and 9 bases, in that order; junction bases with no gene match: 1. Germline V lookup: CDR1 MNHEY, CDR2 SVGAGI. Findings and limits, study-wide: Compared with tumor, normal lung showed significantly lower TCR diversity. Higher tumor TCR diversity was associated with shorter survival. Top 100 clones took a larger repertoire share in normal lung.

Three rounds of nested PCR, following a modified ARM-PCR protocol, produced the TCRbeta library. TCRdb re-called the multiplex PCR reads with MiXCR, one entry per CDR3 protein. This table has 120,000 to 150,000 distinct CDR3 sequences, around 67% appearing once. A remark on this clonotype: The antigen remains unidentified. A much larger clone sits a single nucleotide away, making a read error possible.

No cell sorting was done before RNA was extracted from the tissue. This rearrangement joins TRBV6-5 to TRBJ1-1; TRBD1 aligns across 7 bases. Material: lung tumor tissue. This receptor was taken from a man between 60 and 70 years old with small cell lung cancer. CDR3 nucleotide sequence: TGTGCCAGCAGTTACTCGACAGGGAAAGCTTTCTTT. Translating gives CASSYSTGKAFF.